This T cell receptor (beta chain) was identified during a study of beta chain features in type 1 diabetes. Findings and limits, study-wide: Cells carrying high TCR expression could end up over-represented when cDNA is sequenced. There was a moderate but significant shortening of TCRB CDR3s in all four CD4+ subsets of Type 1 diabetes patients.

What was sequenced were expressed TCRB transcripts, since all of the isolated RNA had been reverse transcribed. Clones were read by immunoSEQ multiplex PCR, and TCRdb kept only the in-frame ones, dropping some. The table lists about 170,000 clones, approximately 7.9% of them singletons, with about 0.5% in the top ten. About this clone: What it binds is not known.

V dropped 0 bases and J dropped 0 bases, with 7 bases sitting between them. Looked up from germline, CDR1 is SGHRS and CDR2 is YFSETQ. This CDR3 comprises 15 residues. The TCR comes from a man younger than 35 with type 1 diabetes. The sequenced material came from central memory CD4+ T cells from blood. The chain has TRBV5-1 and TRBJ2-1, with D perhaps matching TRBD2 (5 bases). The CDR3 DNA follows: TGCGCCAGCAGCTTGGAAAGCGGCTCCTACAATGAGCAGTTCTTC. This encodes CASSLESGSYNEQFF.